The entry below gives a single T cell receptor beta chain sequence along with its context. The germline CDR1 and CDR2 sequences are PRHDT and FYEKMQ (reference sequence). With V trimmed by 4 bases and J by 9 bases, 17 bases remained unmatched. This CDR3 comprises 16 residues. The sample comes from a study of blood T cell repertoires in COVID-19. Study at large: Acute and convalescent COVID-19 samples came from the United States, Italy and Spain. PBMCs, B-cell-depleted T cells, or T cells were the source of the cDNA or gDNA that made up the material.

Original processing methods: Reference gene primers were amplified, and this amplification served to estimate nucleated cell counts. Here immunoSEQ multiplex PCR was the method, and the copy in TCRdb shows in-frame clones only, minus some. Clonal size and the V and J genes are those of that table, whereas D and trimming came from the DNA. The data hold roughly 160,000 clones, with 90% observed a single time. The receptor was derived from a middle-aged man with acute or convalescent COVID-19. Sequencing used peripheral blood. The rearrangement joins TRBV13 to TRBJ2-5, with TRBD2 matching 7 bases. The CDR3 DNA reads as TGTGCCAGCAGCTCCACGTCCAGGGAGGGCGGGGCGGCCCAGTACTTC. Translating gives CASSSTSREGGAAQYF. The complete variable domain, with remaining parts taken from reference TRBV13 and TRBJ2-5, reads AAGVIQSPRHLIKEKRETATLKCYPIPRHDTVYWYQQGPGQDPQFLISFYEKMQSDKGSIPDRFSAQQFSDYHSELNMSSLELGDSALYFCASSSTSREGGAAQYFGPGTRLLVL.